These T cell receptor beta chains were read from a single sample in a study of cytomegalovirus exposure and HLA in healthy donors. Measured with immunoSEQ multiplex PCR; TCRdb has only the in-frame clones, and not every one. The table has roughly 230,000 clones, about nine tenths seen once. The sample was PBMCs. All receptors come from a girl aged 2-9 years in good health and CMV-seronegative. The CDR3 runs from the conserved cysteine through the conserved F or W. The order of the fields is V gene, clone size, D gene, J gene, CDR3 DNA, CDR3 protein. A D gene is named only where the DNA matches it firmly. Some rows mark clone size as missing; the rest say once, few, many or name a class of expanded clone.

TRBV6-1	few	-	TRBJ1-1	TGTGCCAGCAGACCTGAAGGAGGGCCTGAAGCTTTCTTT	CASRPEGGPEAFF
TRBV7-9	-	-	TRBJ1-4	TGTGCCAGCAGCTCCCGACAGACTAATGAAAAACTGTTTTTT	CASSSRQTNEKLFF
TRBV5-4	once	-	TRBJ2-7	TGTGCCAGCAGCTTCGCGCCTAGCCTCTACTACGAGCAGTACTTC	CASSFAPSLYYEQYF
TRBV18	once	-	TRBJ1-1	TGTGCCAGCTCACTTAAGGGGCCTAACACTGAAGCTTTCTTT	CASSLKGPNTEAFF
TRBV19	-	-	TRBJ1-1	TGTGCCAGTAGTATAGGGGGGAGGGGAGGACCTGAAGCTTTCTTT	CASSIGGRGGPEAFF
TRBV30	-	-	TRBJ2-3	TGTGCCTGGAGCAGGGGATCTAGCACAGATACGCAGTATTTT	CAWSRGSSTDTQYF
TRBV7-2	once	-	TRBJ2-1	TGTGCCAGCAGCCAGAGGGATGAGCAGTTCTTC	CASSQRDEQFF
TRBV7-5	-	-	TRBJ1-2	TGTGCCAGAGCCCCCGAGGGGGACTATGGCTACACCTTC	CARAPEGDYGYTF
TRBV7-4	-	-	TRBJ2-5	TGTGCCAGCAGCTTAGAGGAGGGCTCCCAAGAGACCCAGTACTTC	CASSLEEGSQETQYF
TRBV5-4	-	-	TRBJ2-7	TGTGCCAGCAGCCCCCCTGTGCAGGACGAGCAGTACTTC	CASSPPVQDEQYF
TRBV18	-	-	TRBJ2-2	TGTGCCAGCTCACCACGCGGGCAGAACACCGGGGAGCTGTTTTTT	CASSPRGQNTGELFF
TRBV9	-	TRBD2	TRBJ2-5	TGTGCCAGCAGCGTTAGCGGGGGGGCGGAGACCCAGTACTTC	CASSVSGGAETQYF
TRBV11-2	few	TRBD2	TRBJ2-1	TGTGCCAGCAGCGCGGGACTAAGTCCCCTAGTTGAGTTCTTC	CASSAGLSPLVEFF
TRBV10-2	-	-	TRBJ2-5	TGCGCCAGCAGTGACTACGGGACCCAGTACTTC	CASSDYGTQYF
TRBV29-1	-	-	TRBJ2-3	TGCAGCGTTGGGGGGGGCAGGGAAGCGAGCCCAGATACGCAGTATTTT	CSVGGGREASPDTQYF
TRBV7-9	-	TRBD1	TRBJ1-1	TGTGCCAGCAGCTACCTGGGACAGACGAACACTGAAGCTTTCTTT	CASSYLGQTNTEAFF
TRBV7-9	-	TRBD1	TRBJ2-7	TGTGCCAGCAGCTTAGGGCAGGGGGCATACGAGCAGTACTTC	CASSLGQGAYEQYF
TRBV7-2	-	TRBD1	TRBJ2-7	TGTGCCAGCAGCTTCGGACAGGGAAAGGTCTACGAGCAGTACTTC	CASSFGQGKVYEQYF